This T cell receptor beta chain was retrieved from a study of cytomegalovirus exposure and HLA in healthy donors. At the level of the study: HLA-typed donors were the source of about 81 million unique TCRs held in an early data release.

A single count supports this clone. Its antigen is currently unknown. Findings of the study overall: Cytomegalovirus association was assigned to 170 or so TCR beta chains. Using a false discovery rate of 0.05, a later analysis showed that 15,000 to 20,000 TCR beta sequences were associated with HLA alleles.

Amplification used 60 Vbeta primers and 13 Jbeta primers. Measured with immunoSEQ multiplex PCR; TCRdb has only the in-frame clones, and not every one. The sample gives more than 150,000 clones, approximately 84% of which show up once; 3.5% to 4% is in the top ten. The sequence was obtained from a man over 45 in good health and CMV-seronegative. What was sequenced was PBMCs.

The chain's CDR3 is CASSLARSRKMQFF. CDR3 DNA: TGTGCCAGCAGCTTAGCCCGTTCGAGGAAGATGCAGTTCTTC. The genes are TRBV7-2 and TRBJ2-1; no clear D. The V gene lost 0 bases and the J gene lost 12 bases, with 15 bases spanning the gap. The CDR3 sequence is 14 residues long. CDR1 and CDR2 (germline): SGHTA, FQGNSA.